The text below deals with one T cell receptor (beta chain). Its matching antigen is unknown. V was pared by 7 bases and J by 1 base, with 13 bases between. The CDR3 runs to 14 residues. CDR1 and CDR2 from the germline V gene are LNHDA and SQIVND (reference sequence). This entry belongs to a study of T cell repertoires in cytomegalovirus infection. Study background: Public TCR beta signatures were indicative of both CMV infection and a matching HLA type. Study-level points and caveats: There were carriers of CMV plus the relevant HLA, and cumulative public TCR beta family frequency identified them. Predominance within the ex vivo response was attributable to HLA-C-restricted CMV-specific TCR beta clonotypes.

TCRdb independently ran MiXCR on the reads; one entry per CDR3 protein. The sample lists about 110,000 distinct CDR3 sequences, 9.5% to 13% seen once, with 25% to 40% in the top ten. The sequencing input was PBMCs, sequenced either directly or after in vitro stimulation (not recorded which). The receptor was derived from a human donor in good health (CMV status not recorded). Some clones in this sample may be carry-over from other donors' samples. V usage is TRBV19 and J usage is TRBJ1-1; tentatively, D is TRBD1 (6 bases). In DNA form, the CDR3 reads TGTGCCAGTACCTCTGGACAGACGAACACTGAAGCTTTCTTT. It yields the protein CASTSGQTNTEAFF.